What follows describes a single TCR beta chain. The CDR3 length is 14 residues. CDR1 SGHVS and CDR2 FQNEAQ come from the germline V gene. Trimming pared 1 base from V and 4 bases from J, leaving 5 bases between. Time point: patch test 1, 2 weeks after DPC sensitization. Treatment given: therapeutic diphenylcyclopropenone sensitization with weekly scalp DPC. The data belong to a study of human T cells and chemical hapten exposure. TCRdb re-derived calls from the RACE reads in MiXCR, one entry per CDR3 protein. The data hold 370,000 or so distinct CDR3 sequences, with 4.8% observed a single time. Here the sequenced sample was whole blood, taken in connection with sensitization to the hapten diphenylcyclopropenone (DPC). This receptor was obtained from a woman aged 50 to 60 with alopecia areata. Some clones in this sample may be carry-over from other donors' samples. The genes are TRBV7-8 and TRBJ1-6; D is uncertain. CDR3 loop: CASSLDVYNSPLHF. The CDR3 DNA reads TGTGCCAGCAGCTTAGACGTTTATAATTCACCCCTCCACTTT.